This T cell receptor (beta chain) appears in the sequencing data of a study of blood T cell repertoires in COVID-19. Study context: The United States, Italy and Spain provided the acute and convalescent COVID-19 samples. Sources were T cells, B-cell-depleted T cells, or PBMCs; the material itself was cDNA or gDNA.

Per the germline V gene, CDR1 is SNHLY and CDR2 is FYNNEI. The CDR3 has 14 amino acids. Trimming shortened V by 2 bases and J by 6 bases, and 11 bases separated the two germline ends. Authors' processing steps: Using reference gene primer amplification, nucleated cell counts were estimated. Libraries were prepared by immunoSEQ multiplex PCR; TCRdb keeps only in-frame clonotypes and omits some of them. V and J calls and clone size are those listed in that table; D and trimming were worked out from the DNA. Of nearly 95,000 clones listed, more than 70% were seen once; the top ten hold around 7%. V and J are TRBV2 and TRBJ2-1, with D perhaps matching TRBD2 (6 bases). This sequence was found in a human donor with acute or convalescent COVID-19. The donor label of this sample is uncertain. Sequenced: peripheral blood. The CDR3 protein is CASSELSGLNEQFF. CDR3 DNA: TGTGCCAGCAGTGAACTCTCGGGACTCAATGAGCAGTTCTTC.